The present T cell receptor beta chain was sequenced within a study of T cell responses to AZD1222 COVID-19 vaccine. Study-level points and caveats: Only five or six individuals given AZD1222 were seropositive at baseline. A reported finding is that nearly half of spike-specific TCRs target unmutated variant regions. Every sample of the repertoires postdated the peak T cell response. Donors skewed white British and female; clonal diversity was possibly underestimated.

V gave up 6 bases and J gave up 10 bases, with 12 bases separating them. This CDR3 is 11 amino acids long. CDR1 is SNHLY and CDR2 is FYNNEI in the germline V gene. The data were produced by immunoSEQ multiplex PCR, yet TCRdb's version contains in-frame clones alone and is incomplete. The repertoire holds about 130,000 clones, with 88% as singletons. Turning to this clone: Its antigen is undetermined.

The chain links TRBV2 to TRBJ1-1; D unresolved. The sample here was peripheral blood, taken on day 0 of AZD1222 vaccination. The sequence derives from an adult in good health. DNA for the CDR3: TGTGCCAGCAGAACCGGGATTATAGCTTTCTTT. As protein: CASRTGIIAFF. The full variable domain, its missing parts supplied by reference TRBV2 and TRBJ1-1, is EPEVTQTPSHQVTQMGQEVILRCVPISNHLYFYWYRQILGQKVEFLVSFYNNEISEKSEIFDDQFSVERPDGSNFTLKIRSTKLEDSAMYFCASRTGIIAFFGQGTRLTVV.